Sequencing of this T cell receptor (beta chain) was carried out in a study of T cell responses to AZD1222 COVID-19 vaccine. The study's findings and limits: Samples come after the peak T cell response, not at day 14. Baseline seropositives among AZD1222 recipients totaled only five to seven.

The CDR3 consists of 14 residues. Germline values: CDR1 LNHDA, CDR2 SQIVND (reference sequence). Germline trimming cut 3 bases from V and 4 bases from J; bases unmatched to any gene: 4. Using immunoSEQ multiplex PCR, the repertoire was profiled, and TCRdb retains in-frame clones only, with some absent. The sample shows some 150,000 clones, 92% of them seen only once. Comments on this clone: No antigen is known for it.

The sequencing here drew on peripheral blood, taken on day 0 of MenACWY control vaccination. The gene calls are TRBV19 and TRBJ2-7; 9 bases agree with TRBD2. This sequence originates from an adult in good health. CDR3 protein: CASSISSGSYEQYF. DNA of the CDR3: TGTGCCAGTAGTATTAGTAGCGGGAGTTACGAGCAGTACTTC.